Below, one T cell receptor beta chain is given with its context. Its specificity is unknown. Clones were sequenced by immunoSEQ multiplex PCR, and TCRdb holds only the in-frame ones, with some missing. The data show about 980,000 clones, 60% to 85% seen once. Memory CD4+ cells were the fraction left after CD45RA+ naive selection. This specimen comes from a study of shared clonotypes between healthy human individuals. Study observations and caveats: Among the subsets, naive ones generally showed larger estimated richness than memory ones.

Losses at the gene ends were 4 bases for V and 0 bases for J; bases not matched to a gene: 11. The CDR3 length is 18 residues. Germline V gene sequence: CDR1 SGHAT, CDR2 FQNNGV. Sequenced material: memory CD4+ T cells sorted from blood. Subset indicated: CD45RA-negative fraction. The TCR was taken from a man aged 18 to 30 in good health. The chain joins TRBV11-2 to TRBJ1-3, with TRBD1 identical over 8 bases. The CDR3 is CASSWRTGGLGSGNTIYF. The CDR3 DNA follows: TGTGCCAGCAGCTGGAGAACAGGGGGACTAGGCTCTGGAAACACCATATATTTT.